The next 30 T cell receptor beta chains were all read from a single sample in a study of blood T cell repertoires in COVID-19. Profiling relied on immunoSEQ multiplex PCR, and the TCRdb table lists in-frame clones only, not all of them. The sample records fewer than 200,000 clones, 70% to 80% being singletons. Material for sequencing was PBMCs or T cells enriched from blood (not recorded which). The receptors derive from a woman in her 70s in a cohort exposed to, infected with or recovered from COVID-19 (not recorded which).

V usage is TRBV2 and J usage is TRBJ1-6; no reliable D call. The germline CDR1 and CDR2 sequences are SNHLY and FYNNEI. V was shortened by 6 bases and J by 11 bases, with 11 bases between the two germline ends. The CDR3 is made up of 12 amino acids. For the CDR3, the DNA is TGTGCCAGCAGGGGAGATTGGGCACCCCTCCACTTT. Its translation is CASRGDWAPLHF.

This rearrangement joins TRBV25-1 to TRBJ1-1, with D perhaps matching TRBD1 (5 bases). V gave up 2 bases and J gave up 4 bases, with 11 bases separating them. The CDR3 length is 14 residues. The germline V gene has CDR1 MGHDK and CDR2 SYGVNS. CDR3 in amino acids: CASSEQGIVTEAFF. The CDR3 nucleotides are TGTGCCAGCAGTGAACAGGGTATCGTCACTGAAGCTTTCTTT.

The count of this clone is one. The chain is built from TRBV9 and TRBJ2-7, with TRBD2 identical over 8 bases. V lost 0 bases to trimming and J lost 3 bases; unmatched junction nucleotides: 5. This CDR3 comprises 15 residues. Germline lookup yields CDR1 SGDLS and CDR2 YYNGEE. Here the CDR3 reads CASSVDTSGFYEQYF. The CDR3 DNA reads as TGTGCCAGCAGCGTAGATACTAGCGGTTTCTACGAGCAGTACTTC.

V usage is TRBV18 and J usage is TRBJ2-3; 8 bases map to TRBD2. The germline V gene has CDR1 KGHSH and CDR2 LQKENI. The V gene end was trimmed by 2 bases and the J gene end by 6 bases; junction bases not matched to a gene: 4. The CDR3 runs to 14 residues. DNA of the CDR3: TGTGCCAGCTCACCAAGCGGGAGTGCTGATACGCAGTATTTT. This encodes CASSPSGSADTQYF.

J is TRBJ2-2 and V is TRBV10-3, with 11 bases identical to TRBD2. Trimming at V came to 3 bases and at J to 5 bases, leaving 14 bases not matched to a gene. This CDR3 spans 19 amino acids. Germline CDR1 reads ENHRY; CDR2 reads SYGVKD. CDR3 sequence: CAISDSQGSGRAGTGELFF. CDR3 coding DNA: TGTGCCATCAGTGATTCCCAGGGTAGCGGGAGGGCCGGTACCGGGGAGCTGTTTTTT.

This rearrangement joins TRBV24-1 to TRBJ2-1, with D maybe TRBD1 (6 bases). The germline gives CDR1 KGHDR, CDR2 SFDVKD. The ends were cut back, 0 bases at V and 6 bases at J, with 14 bases in the middle. The CDR3 has 16 residues. The CDR3 sequence is CATSDLRTGFSNEQFF. Written as DNA, the CDR3 is TGTGCCACCAGTGATTTGCGAACAGGGTTTTCCAATGAGCAGTTCTTC.

CDR3 residues: CASRGRRGEKLFF. In DNA, the CDR3 is TGCGCCAGCAGGGGGCGCCGAGGTGAAAAACTGTTTTTT. The V and J genes are TRBV5-1 and TRBJ1-4; possible D gene TRBD1, 5 bases. Germline V CDR1 and CDR2: SGHRS, YFSETQ. This CDR3 spans 13 amino acids. V was cut by 5 bases and J by 7 bases, with 12 bases left in between. Complete variable domain (other parts from reference TRBV5-1 and TRBJ1-4): KAGVTQTPRYLIKTRGQQVTLSCSPISGHRSVSWYQQTPGQGLQFLFEYFSETQRNKGNFPGRFSGRQFSNSRSEMNVSTLELGDSALYLCASRGRRGEKLFFGSGTQLSVL.

The rearrangement joins TRBV5-1 to TRBJ2-7; tentatively, D is TRBD2 (5 bases). Trimming pared 5 bases from V and 0 bases from J, leaving 15 bases between. Germline CDR1 is SGHRS and CDR2 is YFSETQ. The CDR3 consists of 15 residues. In DNA, the CDR3 is TGCGCCAGCAGTTTATCTGGTACTAGCTCCTACGAGCAGTACTTC. This translates into CASSLSGTSSYEQYF.

This chain links TRBV7-3 with TRBJ1-2; 8 bases match TRBD1. V shed 4 bases, J shed 8 bases, and the junction held 6 bases outside the gene matches. The CDR3 loop spans 13 amino acids. The germline gives CDR1 SGHTA, CDR2 FQGTGA. The CDR3 protein is CASSSATGVGYTF. The CDR3 DNA is TGTGCCAGCAGCTCAGCGACAGGGGTAGGCTACACCTTC.

The chain is built from TRBV3-1 (or the pseudogene TRBV3-2) and TRBJ2-1; the D is unclear. Germline V gives CDR1 LGHDT, CDR2 YNNKEL (reference sequence). Trimming shortened V by 4 bases and J by 0 bases, and 10 bases separated the two germline ends. This CDR3 comprises 15 residues. DNA for the CDR3: TGTGCCAGCAGCCCGAGTTCGAGCTCCTACAATGAGCAGTTCTTC. Protein product: CASSPSSSSYNEQFF.

The V call is TRBV19, the J call TRBJ1-5; 7 nucleotides match TRBD1. Germline values: CDR1 LNHDA, CDR2 SQIVND (reference sequence). The CDR3 spans 14 residues. The J segment lost 6 bases and the V segment lost 6 bases, leaving 8 bases of the junction unmatched. The CDR3 region has the DNA TGTGCCAGTAGGCAGGAGTCAGGGGGTCAGCCCCAGCATTTT. Translating it yields CASRQESGGQPQHF.

This chain uses TRBV6-5 with TRBJ2-7; TRBD2 matches 12 bases. The CDR3 spans 13 residues. V dropped 8 bases and J dropped 7; count of bases not matched to a gene: 6. CDR1 MNHEY and CDR2 SVGAGI come from the germline V gene. CDR3 nucleotide sequence: TGTGCCAGCCTGACTAGCGGGAGTGATGAGCAGTACTTC. This sequence encodes CASLTSGSDEQYF.

The J gene is TRBJ2-2, the V gene TRBV7-9, with 9 bases that match TRBD2. The J segment lost 8 bases and the V segment lost 6 bases, leaving 7 bases of the junction unmatched. This CDR3 contains 14 residues. Germline CDR1 is SEHNR and CDR2 is FQNEAQ (reference sequence). The CDR3, as DNA: TGTGCCAGCAGGCTAGCGGGAATAGAAGGGGAGCTGTTTTTT. This sequence encodes CASRLAGIEGELFF.

This clone was seen a single time. The chain has TRBV2 and TRBJ2-7; perhaps TRBD2 as D (7 bases). CDR3 length equals 15 residues. CDR1 and CDR2 from the germline V gene are SNHLY and FYNNEI. The ends were cut back, 1 base at V and 0 bases at J, with 10 bases in the middle. The CDR3, as DNA: TGTGCCAGCAGTGAAGAGGGGGGGGACTCCTACGAGCAGTACTTC. As protein: CASSEEGGDSYEQYF.

The rearrangement links TRBV2 to TRBJ2-3; D might be TRBD1 (5 bases). V shed 4 bases and J shed 2 bases, with 13 bases lying between them. The germline CDR1 and CDR2 sequences are SNHLY and FYNNEI. The CDR3 consists of 15 residues. CDR3 DNA sequence: TGTGCCAGCAGTGGCCTCACAGGATACACAGATACGCAGTATTTT. As protein: CASSGLTGYTDTQYF.

J is TRBJ2-7 and V is TRBV21-1; TRBD2 reflects the table's D call only, with no check against the DNA. TRBV21-1 is a documented pseudogene. This CDR3 spans 14 amino acids. The DNA of the CDR3 is TGTGCCAGCAGCAAATCGGGACTAGCCTACGAGCAGTACTTC. Its translation is CASSKSGLAYEQYF.

The chain couples TRBV5-4 to TRBJ2-1, with 7 bases that match TRBD2. Germline CDR1 is SGHNT and CDR2 is YYREEE (reference sequence). CDR3 length equals 15 residues. V was clipped by 4 bases and J by 0 bases; unmatched bases: 4. The CDR3 spells CASSPSGNSYNEQFF. DNA of the CDR3: TGTGCCAGCAGCCCTAGCGGTAACTCCTACAATGAGCAGTTCTTC.

This clone came up a few times. The chain carries TRBV5-1 and TRBJ2-5, with D possibly being TRBD1 (5 bases). The length of the CDR3 is 14 residues. CDR1 is SGHRS and CDR2 is YFSETQ in the germline V gene. The V and J ends lost 0 bases and 5 bases respectively, with 11 bases between them. CDR3 loop: CASSLVGAWETQYF. As DNA, the CDR3 is TGCGCCAGCAGCTTGGTTGGGGCCTGGGAGACCCAGTACTTC.

The chain joins TRBV9 to TRBJ2-3; 7 nucleotides align to TRBD2. Trimming cost V 0 bases and J 4 bases; bases outside gene matches: 2. CDR3 size: 14 residues. Germline CDR1 is SGDLS and CDR2 is YYNGEE. CDR3 in DNA: TGTGCCAGCAGCGTAGGACTAGCCTCAGATACGCAGTATTTT. This gives the protein CASSVGLASDTQYF.

The chain couples TRBV7-2 to TRBJ2-1; 7 positions agree with TRBD1. The V gene's germline CDR1 is SGHTA and CDR2 FQGNSA. This CDR3 comprises 14 residues. Trimming removed 1 base from V and 9 bases from J; junction bases left unmatched: 6. CDR3 sequence reads: CASSLGDRVAEQFF. The CDR3, as DNA: TGTGCCAGCAGCTTAGGAGACAGGGTGGCTGAGCAGTTCTTC.

The chain employs TRBV3-1 (or the pseudogene TRBV3-2) and TRBJ1-2; TRBD1 matches 8 bases. Per the germline V gene, CDR1 is LGHDT and CDR2 is YNNKEL (reference sequence). The CDR3 has 14 amino acids. V trimming: 1 base; J trimming: 2 bases; junction bases outside the gene matches: 0. The CDR3 protein is CASSQGTGNYGYTF. The DNA for the CDR3 is TGTGCCAGCAGCCAAGGGACAGGGAACTATGGCTACACCTTC.

The table lists this clone with a few counts. The gene calls are TRBV27 and TRBJ1-1, with 7 bases lining up with TRBD1. Losses at the gene ends were 3 bases for V and 2 bases for J; bases not matched to a gene: 9. The length of the CDR3 is 16 residues. Per germline, CDR1 MNHEY and CDR2 SMNVEV (reference sequence). CDR3 protein: CASSLGTQGSNTEAFF. As DNA, the CDR3 is TGTGCCAGCAGTTTGGGGACACAGGGGTCCAACACTGAAGCTTTCTTT.

This chain connects TRBV19 to TRBJ1-5, with D maybe TRBD1 (5 bases). The germline V gene has CDR1 LNHDA and CDR2 SQIVND (reference sequence). Trimming removed 7 bases from V and 0 bases from J, with 19 bases in between. The CDR3 is made up of 17 amino acids. This CDR3 reads CASTKGFIGYSNQPQHF. The CDR3 nucleotides read TGTGCCAGTACAAAGGGGTTCATTGGCTATAGCAATCAGCCCCAGCATTTT.

The chain carries TRBV10-3 and TRBJ2-1; TRBD1 agrees at 10 bases. The V gene end was trimmed by 7 bases and the J gene end by 4 bases; junction bases not matched to a gene: 4. This CDR3 has 14 amino acids. Looked up from germline, CDR1 is ENHRY and CDR2 is SYGVKD. For the CDR3, the DNA is TGTGCCATCACTGGACAGGGGGGGTACAATGAGCAGTTCTTC. It encodes CAITGQGGYNEQFF.

The chain recombines TRBV5-6 with TRBJ1-5, with D tentatively TRBD1 (5 bases). CDR1 and CDR2 from the germline V gene are SGHDT and YYEEEE. This CDR3 region has 17 residues. With 4 bases removed from V and 0 bases from J, the gap between germline ends came to 17 bases. CDR3 sequence (DNA): TGTGCCAGCAGCCAGTGGGCAGGGCTTCTTAGCAATCAGCCCCAGCATTTT. The encoded protein is CASSQWAGLLSNQPQHF.

CDR3 residues: CASSPRVRQGNTEAFF. The CDR3 nucleotides read TGTGCCAGCTCACCCCGGGTTCGGCAGGGGAACACTGAAGCTTTCTTT. The V call is TRBV18, the J call TRBJ1-1; D is possibly TRBD1 (5 bases). CDR1 is KGHSH and CDR2 is LQKENI in the germline V gene. The length of the CDR3 is 16 residues. Trimming removed 3 bases from V and 1 base from J, with 15 bases in between. The full variable domain, its missing parts supplied by reference TRBV18 and TRBJ1-1, is NAGVMQNPRHLVRRRGQEARLRCSPMKGHSHVYWYRQLPEEGLKFMVYLQKENIIDESGMPKERFSAEFPKEGPSILRIQQVVRGDSAAYFCASSPRVRQGNTEAFFGQGTRLTVV.

The chain employs TRBV7-3 and TRBJ2-2; TRBD1 agrees at 7 bases. The CDR3 has 17 amino acids. Trimming cost V 3 bases and J 3 bases; bases outside gene matches: 10. Germline assignment: CDR1 SGHTA and CDR2 FQGTGA. CDR3 sequence (DNA): TGTGCCAGCAGCTTGGCCCCGACAGGGAACCACACCGGGGAGCTGTTTTTT. This sequence encodes CASSLAPTGNHTGELFF.

V is TRBV28 and J is TRBJ1-5; weak D call: TRBD1 (5 bases). Deletions cut 1 base from V and 1 base from J, with 14 bases between. Germline V gives CDR1 MDHEN, CDR2 SYDVKM. This CDR3 comprises 17 residues. The DNA for the CDR3 is TGTGCCAGCAGTTTATACGTCGGACAACTAAGCAATCAGCCCCAGCATTTT. Translating it yields CASSLYVGQLSNQPQHF.

This sequence joins TRBV19 and TRBJ2-7, with D maybe TRBD1 (6 bases). Germline V gene sequence: CDR1 LNHDA, CDR2 SQIVND (reference sequence). The V and J ends lost 5 bases and 0 bases respectively, with 17 bases between them. This CDR3 region has 16 residues. The DNA of the CDR3 is TGTGCCAGTAGTGATCCAAGGACAGTCAGCTCCTACGAGCAGTACTTC. It translates to CASSDPRTVSSYEQYF. Using reference TRBV19 and TRBJ2-7 for the parts outside the CDR3, the full variable domain is DGGITQSPKYLFRKEGQNVTLSCEQNLNHDAMYWYRQDPGQGLRLIYYSQIVNDFQKGDIAEGYSVSREKKESFPLTVTSAQKNPTAFYLCASSDPRTVSSYEQYFGPGTRLTVT.

This clone occurred once. This sequence joins TRBV18 and TRBJ1-2, with a tentative D call TRBD1 (5 bases). Trimming shortened V by 3 bases and J by 4 bases, and 15 bases separated the two germline ends. CDR3 length equals 15 residues. The germline V gene has CDR1 KGHSH and CDR2 LQKENI. CDR3 protein: CASSPGQGVLYGYTF. The CDR3 bases are TGTGCCAGCTCACCCGGGCAAGGGGTTCTCTATGGCTACACCTTC.